The source of this T cell receptor beta chain is a study of blood T cell repertoires in COVID-19. Study in general: Samples representing acute and convalescent COVID-19 were sourced from the United States, Italy and Spain. PBMCs, B-cell-depleted T cells, or T cells provided the cDNA or gDNA that made up the material.

Authors' analysis steps: Amplified reference gene primers provided the basis for estimating nucleated cell counts. The repertoire was sequenced with immunoSEQ multiplex PCR; TCRdb's copy has only in-frame clones and lacks some. The V and J calls and the clone size are those of that table, but D and trimming were determined from the DNA. The repertoire consists of 200,000 to 300,000 clones, with about nine tenths occurring once and the leading ten covering about 2.7%. Recruits, aged 18 to 89 years, lived in some 25 US areas. Trimming took 0 bases from V and 9 from J, leaving 12 bases between them. Germline CDR1 reads MNHNS; CDR2 reads SASEGT. This CDR3 has 15 amino acids.

The source of this sequence is a woman in her late teens or twenties who had recovered from COVID-19. The gene calls are TRBV6-1 and TRBJ1-6, with TRBD1 as a possible D gene (6 bases). The sample consisted of PBMCs or T cells enriched from blood (not recorded which). In DNA, the CDR3 is TGTGCCAGCAGTGAAGCGTCAGGGGTCGCTTCACCCCTCCACTTT. Protein sequence: CASSEASGVASPLHF.